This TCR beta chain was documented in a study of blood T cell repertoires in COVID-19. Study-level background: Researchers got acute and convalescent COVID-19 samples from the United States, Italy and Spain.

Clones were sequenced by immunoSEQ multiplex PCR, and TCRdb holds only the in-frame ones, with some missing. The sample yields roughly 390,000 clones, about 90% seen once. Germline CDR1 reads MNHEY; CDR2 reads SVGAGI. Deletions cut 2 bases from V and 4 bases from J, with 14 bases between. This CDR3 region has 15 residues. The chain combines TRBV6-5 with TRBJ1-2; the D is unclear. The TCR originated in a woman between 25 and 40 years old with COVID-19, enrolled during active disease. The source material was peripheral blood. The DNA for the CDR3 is TGTGCCAGCAGTTACACCGGGGTTCCTAGCTATGGCTACACCTTC. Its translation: CASSYTGVPSYGYTF.